Listed below are T cell receptor beta chains from one sample, sequenced in a study of T cell therapy after organ transplantation. These receptors have no identified antigens. The data were produced by immunoSEQ multiplex PCR, yet TCRdb's version contains in-frame clones alone and is incomplete. The profile covers about 48,000 clones, with over 90% appearing a single time and 2.5% to 3.5% taken by the ten largest. This material consisted of CD8+ T cells from blood, taken before autologous CMV-specific T cell therapy. These receptor sequences come from a human patient who had received a solid organ transplant and had CMV disease. CDR3s include the opening cysteine and the closing phenylalanine or tryptophan. The D gene is left open where the match is weak. Size tells how often a clone was seen (once, few, many) or the class of an expanded clone, and some rows leave it out.

CDR3 protein: CASSEETGGSYEQYF; CDR3 DNA: TGTGCCAGCAGTGAAGAGACAGGGGGCTCCTACGAGCAGTACTTC; clone size: .; J gene: TRBJ2-7; V gene: TRBV2; D gene: TRBD1
CDR3 protein: CASSKGHNYGYTF; CDR3 DNA: TGTGCCAGCAGTAAGGGACATAACTATGGCTACACCTTC; clone size: .; J gene: TRBJ1-2; V gene: TRBV6-5; D gene: .
CDR3 protein: CASSLGPGTGPYEQYF; CDR3 DNA: TGTGCCAGCAGCTTAGGACCCGGGACAGGGCCCTACGAGCAGTACTTC; clone size: .; J gene: TRBJ2-7; V gene: TRBV13; D gene: TRBD1
CDR3 protein: CASSLGGQDQYF; CDR3 DNA: TGTGCCAGCAGCTTAGGCGGACAGGATCAGTACTTC; clone size: .; J gene: TRBJ2-7; V gene: TRBV11-2; D gene: TRBD1
CDR3 protein: CASMAGLEAFF; CDR3 DNA: TGTGCCAGCATGGCAGGACTTGAAGCTTTCTTT; clone size: once; J gene: TRBJ1-1; V gene: TRBV7-9; D gene: .
CDR3 protein: CASSLGLGGDEQYF; CDR3 DNA: TGTGCCAGCAGCTTAGGGCTCGGGGGAGACGAGCAGTACTTC; clone size: few; J gene: TRBJ2-7; V gene: TRBV7-8; D gene: .
CDR3 protein: CASSEQTSRFWDTQYF; CDR3 DNA: TGTGCCAGCAGCGAACAGACTAGCCGTTTTTGGGATACGCAGTATTTT; clone size: .; J gene: TRBJ2-3; V gene: TRBV13; D gene: TRBD2
CDR3 protein: CASSQKAQGLGGNTIYF; CDR3 DNA: TGCGCCAGCAGCCAAAAAGCACAGGGGTTAGGTGGAAACACCATATATTTT; clone size: once; J gene: TRBJ1-3; V gene: TRBV4-1; D gene: TRBD1
CDR3 protein: CASRTTVYSNQPQHF; CDR3 DNA: TGTGCCAGTAGGACAACGGTTTATAGCAATCAGCCCCAGCATTTT; clone size: .; J gene: TRBJ1-5; V gene: TRBV2; D gene: .
CDR3 protein: CASSQGTSGWSSYEQYF; CDR3 DNA: TGCGCCAGCAGCCAGGGGACTAGCGGATGGAGCTCCTACGAGCAGTACTTC; clone size: .; J gene: TRBJ2-7; V gene: TRBV4-1; D gene: TRBD2
CDR3 protein: CASTTDRYYSPLHF; CDR3 DNA: TGTGCCAGTACCACGGACAGGTATTATTCACCCCTCCACTTT; clone size: once; J gene: TRBJ1-6; V gene: TRBV19; D gene: TRBD1
CDR3 protein: CASSEDQTGRYTIYF; CDR3 DNA: TGTGCCAGCAGTGAAGACCAGACAGGGCGATACACCATATATTTT; clone size: .; J gene: TRBJ1-3; V gene: TRBV6-1; D gene: TRBD1
CDR3 protein: CASSDKASGELFF; CDR3 DNA: TGTGCCAGCAGTGACAAGGCTTCCGGGGAGCTGTTTTTT; clone size: .; J gene: TRBJ2-2; V gene: TRBV2; D gene: .
CDR3 protein: CASGEGTQYF; CDR3 DNA: TGTGCCAGTGGGGAGGGCACGCAGTATTTT; clone size: .; J gene: TRBJ2-3; V gene: TRBV6-6; D gene: TRBD2
CDR3 protein: CASSVGEGPYNEQFF; CDR3 DNA: TGCGCCAGCAGTGTTGGGGAGGGCCCCTACAATGAGCAGTTCTTC; clone size: few; J gene: TRBJ2-1; V gene: TRBV10-1; D gene: TRBD2
CDR3 protein: CASSLLPNTEAFF; CDR3 DNA: TGTGCCAGCAGCTTACTGCCAAACACTGAAGCTTTCTTT; clone size: .; J gene: TRBJ1-1; V gene: TRBV11-2; D gene: .
CDR3 protein: CATGPGRVWFTEAFF; CDR3 DNA: TGTGCCACCGGGCCCGGGAGGGTATGGTTCACTGAAGCTTTCTTT; clone size: .; J gene: TRBJ1-1; V gene: TRBV19; D gene: .
CDR3 protein: CASSDRYNEQFF; CDR3 DNA: TGTGCCAGCAGCGACAGGTACAATGAGCAGTTCTTC; clone size: .; J gene: TRBJ2-1; V gene: TRBV7-9; D gene: .
CDR3 protein: CASGPREGGWDGYTF; CDR3 DNA: TGTGCCAGCGGCCCGAGGGAGGGAGGTTGGGATGGCTACACCTTC; clone size: .; J gene: TRBJ1-2; V gene: TRBV7-8; D gene: .
CDR3 protein: CASSLRGENTEAFF; CDR3 DNA: TGTGCCAGCAGCTTAAGGGGAGAGAACACTGAAGCTTTCTTT; clone size: once; J gene: TRBJ1-1; V gene: TRBV7-6; D gene: .
CDR3 protein: CASSALGQGVVDGYTF; CDR3 DNA: TGTGCCAGCAGTGCCCTGGGACAGGGGGTAGTTGATGGCTACACCTTC; clone size: .; J gene: TRBJ1-2; V gene: TRBV27; D gene: TRBD1
CDR3 protein: CAWSTILGTGAAIF; CDR3 DNA: TGTGCCTGGAGTACCATTCTCGGGACAGGGGCCGCCATCTTC; clone size: .; J gene: TRBJ1-2; V gene: TRBV30; D gene: TRBD1
CDR3 protein: CASGRDSPTDTQYF; CDR3 DNA: TGCGCCAGCGGCCGGGACTCCCCGACAGATACGCAGTATTTT; clone size: .; J gene: TRBJ2-3; V gene: TRBV10-1; D gene: .
CDR3 protein: CASSWDGHSNQPQHF; CDR3 DNA: TGTGCCAGCAGCTGGGACGGACATAGCAATCAGCCCCAGCATTTT; clone size: .; J gene: TRBJ1-5; V gene: TRBV5-8; D gene: .
CDR3 protein: CASSLPGSDTQYF; CDR3 DNA: TGTGCCAGCAGCTTACCGGGGTCAGATACGCAGTATTTT; clone size: .; J gene: TRBJ2-3; V gene: TRBV11-3; D gene: .
CDR3 protein: CASSEREMIRETQYF; CDR3 DNA: TGTGCCAGCAGCGAGCGGGAGATGATCAGGGAGACCCAGTACTTC; clone size: .; J gene: TRBJ2-5; V gene: TRBV13; D gene: TRBD2
CDR3 protein: CASSLGGIPTDTQYF; CDR3 DNA: TGTGCCAGCAGCTTAGGGGGCATCCCCACAGATACGCAGTATTTT; clone size: once; J gene: TRBJ2-3; V gene: TRBV13; D gene: .
CDR3 protein: CASISTGTGVIGYTF; CDR3 DNA: TGTGCCAGCATTTCGACCGGGACAGGGGTTATTGGCTACACCTTC; clone size: .; J gene: TRBJ1-2; V gene: TRBV6-5; D gene: TRBD1
CDR3 protein: CASSLGTGVGEQYF; CDR3 DNA: TGTGCCAGCAGCCTCGGGACAGGGGTGGGCGAGCAGTACTTC; clone size: .; J gene: TRBJ2-7; V gene: TRBV27; D gene: TRBD1